Listed below are T cell receptor beta chains from one sample, sequenced in a study of PD-L1 blockade in urothelial cancer. Assay used: immunoSEQ multiplex PCR; TCRdb lists only in-frame clones, some missing. Among 66,000 or so clones listed, 88% were seen once. The specimen was PBMCs, collected around atezolizumab (anti-PD-L1) treatment. The origin of the receptors is a man between 60 and 75 years old with urothelial cancer. Both conserved end residues are part of each CDR3. Fields, in order: V gene, clone size, D gene, J gene, CDR3 protein, CDR3 DNA. A D gene is named only where the DNA matches it firmly. Not all rows give a size; the values are once, few, many and, for expanded clones, a class.

>TRBV4-3|.|.|TRBJ2-1
CASSRVTGDEQFF
TGCGCCAGCAGCCGCGTGACCGGGGATGAGCAGTTCTTC
>TRBV2|.|.|TRBJ1-2
CASTQRGYGYTF
TGTGCCAGCACCCAAAGGGGCTATGGCTACACCTTC
>TRBV5-5|.|.|TRBJ2-2
CASTARTENTGELFF
TGTGCCAGCACCGCCCGGACAGAAAACACCGGGGAGCTGTTTTTT
>TRBV5-1|many|.|TRBJ1-2
CASSLAGGTNYGYTF
TGCGCCAGCAGCTTGGCCGGGGGTACTAACTATGGCTACACCTTC
>TRBV2|.|.|TRBJ1-2
CASSATTHTSVRVNYGYTF
TGTGCCAGCAGTGCTACGACCCATACCTCAGTGAGGGTAAACTATGGCTACACCTTC
>TRBV5-4|few|.|TRBJ1-1
CASSLSQRRTEAFF
TGTGCCAGCAGCTTGAGTCAGCGGCGGACTGAAGCTTTCTTT
>TRBV11-3|.|TRBD2|TRBJ2-2
CASSFTGGTGELFF
TGTGCCAGCAGCTTTACCGGGGGGACCGGGGAGCTGTTTTTT
>TRBV19|.|.|TRBJ1-1
CASSGWTQNTEAFF
TGTGCCAGTAGTGGCTGGACACAGAACACTGAAGCTTTCTTT
>TRBV19|.|.|TRBJ2-5
CASSISGAQETQYF
TGTGCCAGTAGTATTAGTGGAGCTCAAGAGACCCAGTACTTC
>TRBV4-2|.|.|TRBJ1-3
CASSLAPGNTIYF
TGTGCCAGCAGCCTGGCCCCCGGAAACACCATATATTTT
>TRBV10-3|.|.|TRBJ2-4
CAISESRGEAAKNIQYF
TGTGCCATCAGTGAGTCGCGGGGTGAAGCGGCCAAAAACATTCAGTACTTC
>TRBV7-2|.|.|TRBJ2-3
CASSLDRANTDTQYF
TGTGCCAGCAGCTTAGACAGGGCCAACACAGATACGCAGTATTTT
>TRBV9|.|.|TRBJ1-4
CASSVAAGRGTEKLFF
TGTGCCAGCAGCGTAGCGGCAGGGAGGGGCACTGAAAAACTGTTTTTT
>TRBV7-8|.|.|TRBJ1-5
CASSQNTGLSQPQHF
TGTGCCAGCAGCCAAAACACAGGGTTGAGTCAGCCCCAGCATTTT
>TRBV10-3|.|.|TRBJ1-1
CAISEWTAFGAFF
TGTGCCATCAGTGAATGGACAGCCTTTGGGGCTTTCTTT
>TRBV2|.|.|TRBJ1-5
CASSLDGLNQPQHF
TGTGCCAGCAGTTTAGACGGACTCAATCAGCCCCAGCATTTT
>TRBV7-9|.|TRBD1|TRBJ1-1
CASSLKTGARTEAFF
TGTGCCAGCAGCCTAAAGACAGGGGCTAGAACTGAAGCTTTCTTT
>TRBV5-1|few|TRBD1|TRBJ2-1
CASSWGQNNEQFF
TGCGCCAGCAGCTGGGGACAGAACAATGAGCAGTTCTTC
>TRBV10-3|.|.|TRBJ1-2
CAISPQDYGYTF
TGTGCCATCAGTCCACAGGATTATGGCTACACCTTC
>TRBV30|.|.|TRBJ1-6
CAWSVQGFGSPLHF
TGTGCCTGGAGTGTACAGGGTTTTGGTTCACCCCTCCACTTT
>TRBV25-1|.|.|TRBJ1-5
CASSATGGAGNQPQHF
TGTGCCAGCAGTGCCACGGGGGGGGCCGGCAATCAGCCCCAGCATTTT
>TRBV7-2|.|.|TRBJ1-1
CASSTNARTDEAFF
TGTGCCAGCAGCACAAACGCTCGGACAGATGAAGCTTTCTTT
>TRBV25-1|.|TRBD2|TRBJ2-2
CASTRSGGVGELFF
TGTGCCAGCACCCGTAGCGGGGGAGTCGGGGAGCTGTTTTTT
>TRBV7-2|.|.|TRBJ2-2
CASSLTGTIGGELFF
TGTGCCAGCAGCTTAACTGGGACAATTGGCGGGGAGCTGTTTTTT
>TRBV27|.|.|TRBJ2-7
CATATGARGEQYF
TGTGCCACCGCGACAGGTGCCCGGGGCGAGCAGTACTTC
>TRBV7-8|.|.|TRBJ1-1
CASSVTGMNTEAFF
TGTGCCAGCAGCGTGACAGGCATGAACACTGAAGCTTTCTTT
>TRBV9|.|TRBD2|TRBJ2-7
CASSVGSGSIPHEQYF
TGTGCCAGCAGCGTAGGAAGCGGGAGTATTCCCCACGAGCAGTACTTC
>TRBV6-5|.|.|TRBJ2-7
CASSYSKQGTYEQYF
TGTGCCAGCAGTTACTCGAAACAGGGAACCTACGAGCAGTACTTC
>TRBV11-2|.|.|TRBJ1-3
CASSLGSGWAGNTIYF
TGTGCCAGCAGCTTAGGGTCCGGATGGGCCGGAAACACCATATATTTT
>TRBV9|.|.|TRBJ2-3
CASSVQGRATDTQYF
TGTGCCAGCAGCGTTCAGGGGAGGGCCACAGATACGCAGTATTTT
>TRBV7-8|.|TRBD1|TRBJ2-1
CASSPGTARYNEQFF
TGTGCCAGCAGCCCCGGGACAGCCCGCTACAATGAGCAGTTCTTC
>TRBV6-5|.|.|TRBJ2-7
CASSSTGIYEQYF
TGTGCCAGCAGTTCTACGGGGATCTACGAGCAGTACTTC
>TRBV18|.|TRBD1|TRBJ2-5
CASSPPLGGRETQYF
TGTGCCAGCTCACCACCGTTAGGGGGCCGGGAGACCCAGTACTTC
>TRBV28|.|.|TRBJ1-3
CASSFQAVRNTIYF
TGTGCCAGCAGTTTCCAGGCTGTGAGAAACACCATATATTTT
>TRBV4-3|.|TRBD2|TRBJ2-7
CASSRLAGLSYEQYF
TGCGCCAGCAGCCGCCTAGCGGGCCTCTCCTACGAGCAGTACTTC
>TRBV11-1|few|.|TRBJ2-7
CASSSRQSYEQYF
TGTGCCAGCAGCTCTCGACAGTCCTACGAGCAGTACTTC
>TRBV15|once|.|TRBJ2-7
CATSRAGPSGEQYF
TGTGCCACCAGCAGAGCTGGTCCCTCGGGCGAGCAGTACTTC
>TRBV7-8|.|.|TRBJ2-7
CASSPRTNYEQYF
TGTGCCAGCAGCCCTCGGACAAACTACGAGCAGTACTTC
>TRBV5-1|.|.|TRBJ1-6
CASSIQAGAVNSPLHF
TGCGCCAGCAGCATCCAGGCGGGGGCGGTGAATTCACCCCTCCACTTT
>TRBV7-9|.|.|TRBJ1-1
CASTPVLALNTEAFF
TGTGCCAGCACCCCTGTTTTGGCTTTGAACACTGAAGCTTTCTTT
>TRBV5-4|.|TRBD1|TRBJ1-4
CASSVGQGARNEKLFF
TGTGCCAGCAGCGTTGGACAGGGGGCAAGGAATGAAAAACTGTTTTTT